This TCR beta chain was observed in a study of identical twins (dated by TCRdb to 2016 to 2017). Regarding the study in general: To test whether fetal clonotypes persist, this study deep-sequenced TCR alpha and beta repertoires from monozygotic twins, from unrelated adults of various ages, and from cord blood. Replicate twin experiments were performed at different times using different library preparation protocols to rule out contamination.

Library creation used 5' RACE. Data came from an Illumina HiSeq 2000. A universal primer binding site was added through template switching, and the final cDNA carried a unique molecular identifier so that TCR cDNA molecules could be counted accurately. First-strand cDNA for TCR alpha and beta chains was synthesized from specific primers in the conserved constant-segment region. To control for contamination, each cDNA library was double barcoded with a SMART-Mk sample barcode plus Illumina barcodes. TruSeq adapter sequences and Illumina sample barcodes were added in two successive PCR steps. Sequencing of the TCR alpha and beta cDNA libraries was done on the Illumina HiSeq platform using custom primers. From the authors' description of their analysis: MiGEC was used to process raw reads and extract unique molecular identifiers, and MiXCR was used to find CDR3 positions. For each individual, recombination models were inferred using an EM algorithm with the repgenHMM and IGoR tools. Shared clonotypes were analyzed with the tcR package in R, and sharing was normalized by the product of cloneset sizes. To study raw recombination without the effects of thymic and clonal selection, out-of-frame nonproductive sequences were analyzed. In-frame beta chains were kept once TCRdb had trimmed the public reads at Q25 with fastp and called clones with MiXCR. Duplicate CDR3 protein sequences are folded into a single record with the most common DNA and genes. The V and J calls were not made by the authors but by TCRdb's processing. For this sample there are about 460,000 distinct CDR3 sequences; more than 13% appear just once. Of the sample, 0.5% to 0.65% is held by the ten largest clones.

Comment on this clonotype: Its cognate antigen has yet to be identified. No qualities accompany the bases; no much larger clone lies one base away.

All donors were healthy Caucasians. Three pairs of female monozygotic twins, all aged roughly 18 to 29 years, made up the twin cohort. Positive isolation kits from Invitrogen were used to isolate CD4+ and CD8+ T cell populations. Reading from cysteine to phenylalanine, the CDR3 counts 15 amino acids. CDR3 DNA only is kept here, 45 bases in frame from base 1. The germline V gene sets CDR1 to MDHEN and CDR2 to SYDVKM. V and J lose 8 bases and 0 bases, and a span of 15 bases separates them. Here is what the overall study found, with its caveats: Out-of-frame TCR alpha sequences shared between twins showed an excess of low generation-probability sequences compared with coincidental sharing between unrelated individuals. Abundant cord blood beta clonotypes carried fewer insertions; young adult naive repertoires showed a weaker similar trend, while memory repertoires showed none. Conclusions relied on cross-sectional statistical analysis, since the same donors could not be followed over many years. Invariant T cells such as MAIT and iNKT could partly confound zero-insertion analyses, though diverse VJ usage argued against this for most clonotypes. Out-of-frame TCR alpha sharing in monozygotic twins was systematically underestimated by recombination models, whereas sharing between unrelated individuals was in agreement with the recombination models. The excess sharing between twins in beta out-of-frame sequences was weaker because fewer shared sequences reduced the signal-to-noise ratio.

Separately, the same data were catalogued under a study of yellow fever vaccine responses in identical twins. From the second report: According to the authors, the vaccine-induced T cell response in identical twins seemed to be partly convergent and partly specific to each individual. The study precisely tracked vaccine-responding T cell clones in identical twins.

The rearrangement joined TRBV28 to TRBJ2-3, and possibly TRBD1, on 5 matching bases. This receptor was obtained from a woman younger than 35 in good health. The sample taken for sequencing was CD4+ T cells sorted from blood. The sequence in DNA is TGTGCCAGCTTACGACAGAAAGCTAGCACAGATACGCAGTATTTT. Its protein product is CASLRQKASTDTQYF. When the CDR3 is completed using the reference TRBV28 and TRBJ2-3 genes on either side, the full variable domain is DVKVTQSSRYLVKRTGEKVFLECVQDMDHENMFWYRQDPGLGLRLIYFSYDVKMKEKGDIPEGYSVSREKKERFSLILESASTNQTSMYLCASLRQKASTDTQYFGPGTRLTVL.